Each of the 3 T cell receptor beta chains below was sequenced from the same sample in a study of CD8+ T cells in alopecia areata (dated by TCRdb to 2017 to 2018). Library preparation was by the immunoSEQ multiplex PCR assay. RNA was extracted from all samples and reverse transcribed into cDNA as template for TCR sequencing. Imported from immuneACCESS, the table was reduced by TCRdb to in-frame sequences with V and J called. These copies leave out some clones; in studies compared against another copy, an unresolved V gene accounts for under half, and the cause of the remainder is not known. The sample includes 90,000 to 100,000 clones, with more than 35% observed a single time. The leading ten clones occupy about 1.2% of the sample. The sequencing sample was made of CD4+ T cells sorted from blood. Receptors were obtained from a human donor with alopecia areata.

This chain uses TRBV29-1 with TRBJ2-5, with 7 bases fitting TRBD1. The V and J ends lost 6 bases and 1 base, in that order; junction bases with no gene match: 5. The CDR3 covers 13 residues. CDR1 is SQVTM and CDR2 is ANQGSEA in the germline V gene. The CDR3 here is CSVGTASQETQYF. The DNA of the CDR3 is TGCAGCGTAGGGACAGCGTCCCAAGAGACCCAGTACTTC. The variable domain in full, completed from reference TRBV29-1 and TRBJ2-5, reads SAVISQKPSRDICQRGTSLTIQCQVDSQVTMMFWYRQQPGQSLTLIATANQGSEATYESGFVIDKFPISRPNLTFSTLTVSNMSPEDSSIYLCSVGTASQETQYFGPGTRLLVL.

This clone has a handful of counts. The V call is TRBV28, the J call TRBJ2-3; 8 bases line up with TRBD1. The V segment lost 6 bases and the J segment 0 bases; nucleotides outside the gene matches: 2. The CDR3 extends over 14 amino acids. CDR1 and CDR2 (germline): MDHEN, SYDVKM. In DNA form, the CDR3 reads TGTGCCAGCAGGAGACAGGGGAGCACAGATACGCAGTATTTT. The encoded protein is CASRRQGSTDTQYF.

This clone came up a few times. The V call is TRBV29-1, the J call TRBJ2-3; D not certain. Per the germline V gene, CDR1 is SQVTM and CDR2 is ANQGSEA. The CDR3 has 13 amino acids. V lost 6 bases to trimming and J lost 2 bases, with 12 bases between them. The CDR3 region has the DNA TGCAGCGTGGATGTCCGCTACACAGATACGCAGTATTTT. Residues: CSVDVRYTDTQYF.